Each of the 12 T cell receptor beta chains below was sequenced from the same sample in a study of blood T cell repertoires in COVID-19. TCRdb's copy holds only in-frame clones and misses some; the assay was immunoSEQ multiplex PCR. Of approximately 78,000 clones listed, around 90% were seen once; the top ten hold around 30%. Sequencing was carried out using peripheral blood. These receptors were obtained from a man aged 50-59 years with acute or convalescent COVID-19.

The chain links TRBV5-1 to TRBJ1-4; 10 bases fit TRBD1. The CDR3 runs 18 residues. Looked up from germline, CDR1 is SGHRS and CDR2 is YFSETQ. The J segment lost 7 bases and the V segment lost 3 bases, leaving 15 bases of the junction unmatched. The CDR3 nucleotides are TGCGCCAGCAGCTCAACCGGGACAGGGGCTGACTTTAGTGAAAAACTGTTTTTT. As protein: CASSSTGTGADFSEKLFF.

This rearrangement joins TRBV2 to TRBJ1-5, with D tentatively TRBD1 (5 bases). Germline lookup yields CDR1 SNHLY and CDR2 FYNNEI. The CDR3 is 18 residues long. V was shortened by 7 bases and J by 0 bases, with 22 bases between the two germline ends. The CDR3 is CASTEWVTDFYSNQPQHF. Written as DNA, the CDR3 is TGTGCCAGCACCGAATGGGTGACAGATTTCTATAGCAATCAGCCCCAGCATTTT.

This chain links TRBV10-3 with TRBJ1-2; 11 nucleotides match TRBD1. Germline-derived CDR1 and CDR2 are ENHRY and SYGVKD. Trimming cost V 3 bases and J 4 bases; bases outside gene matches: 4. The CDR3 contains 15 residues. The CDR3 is CAISDGTGGSYGYTF. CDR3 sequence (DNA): TGTGCCATCAGTGATGGGACAGGGGGTAGCTATGGCTACACCTTC.

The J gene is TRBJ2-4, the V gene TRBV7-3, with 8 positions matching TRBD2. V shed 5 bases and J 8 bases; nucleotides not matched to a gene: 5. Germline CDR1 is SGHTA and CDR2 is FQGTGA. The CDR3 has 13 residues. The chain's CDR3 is CASSPGLGDIQYF. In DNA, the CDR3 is TGTGCCAGCAGCCCGGGACTAGGGGACATTCAGTACTTC.

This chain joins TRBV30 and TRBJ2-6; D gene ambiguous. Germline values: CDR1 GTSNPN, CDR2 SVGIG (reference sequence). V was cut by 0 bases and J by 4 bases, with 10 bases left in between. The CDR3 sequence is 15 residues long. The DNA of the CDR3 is TGTGCCTGGAGTGTACTGGGCTTGGGGGCCAACGTCCTGACTTTC. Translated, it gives CAWSVLGLGANVLTF. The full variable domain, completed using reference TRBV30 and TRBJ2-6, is SQTIHQWPATLVQPVGSPLSLECTVEGTSNPNLYWYRQAAGRGLQLLFYSVGIGQISSEVPQNLSASRPQDRQFILSSKKLLLSDSGFYLCAWSVLGLGANVLTFGAGSRLTVL.

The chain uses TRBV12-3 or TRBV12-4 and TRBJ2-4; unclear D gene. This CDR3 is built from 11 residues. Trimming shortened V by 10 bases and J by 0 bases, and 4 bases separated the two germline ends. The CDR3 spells CATLAKNIQYF. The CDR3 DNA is TGTGCCACCCTAGCCAAAAACATTCAGTACTTC.

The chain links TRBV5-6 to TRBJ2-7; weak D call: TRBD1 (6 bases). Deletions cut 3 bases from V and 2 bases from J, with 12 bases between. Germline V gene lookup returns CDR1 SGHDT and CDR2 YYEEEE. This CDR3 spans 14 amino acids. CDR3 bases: TGTGCCAGCAGCTCCGGGACACTTACCTACGAGCAGTACTTC. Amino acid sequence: CASSSGTLTYEQYF.

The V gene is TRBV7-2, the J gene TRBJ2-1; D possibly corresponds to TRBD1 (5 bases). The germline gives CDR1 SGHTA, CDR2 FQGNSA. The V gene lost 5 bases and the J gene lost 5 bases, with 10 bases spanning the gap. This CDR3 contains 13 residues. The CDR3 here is CASSQARDNEQFF. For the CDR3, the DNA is TGTGCCAGCAGCCAGGCCAGGGACAATGAGCAGTTCTTC. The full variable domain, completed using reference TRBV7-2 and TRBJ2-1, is GAGVSQSPSNKVTEKGKDVELRCDPISGHTALYWYRQSLGQGLEFLIYFQGNSAPDKSGLPSDRFSAERTGGSVSTLTIQRTQQEDSAVYLCASSQARDNEQFFGPGTRLTVL.

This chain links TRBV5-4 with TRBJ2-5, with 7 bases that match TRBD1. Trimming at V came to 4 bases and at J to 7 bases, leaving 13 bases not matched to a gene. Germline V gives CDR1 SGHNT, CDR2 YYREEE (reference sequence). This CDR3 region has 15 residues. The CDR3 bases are TGTGCCAGCAGCACCCTAGGACAGGACTTCGGGACCCAGTACTTC. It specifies CASSTLGQDFGTQYF.

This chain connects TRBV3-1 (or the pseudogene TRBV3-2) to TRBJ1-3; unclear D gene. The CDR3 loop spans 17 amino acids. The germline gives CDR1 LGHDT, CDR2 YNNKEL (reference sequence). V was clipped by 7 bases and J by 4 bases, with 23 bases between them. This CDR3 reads CASTPTVGGLAGNTIYF. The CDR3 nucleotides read TGTGCCAGCACCCCAACTGTGGGCGGACTGGCAGGAAACACCATATATTTT.

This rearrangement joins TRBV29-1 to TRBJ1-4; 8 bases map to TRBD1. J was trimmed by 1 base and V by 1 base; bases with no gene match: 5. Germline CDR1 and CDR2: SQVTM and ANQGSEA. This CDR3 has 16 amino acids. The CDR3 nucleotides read TGCAGCGTTGAAGCCCAGGGGGCTGTAACTAATGAAAAACTGTTTTTT. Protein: CSVEAQGAVTNEKLFF.

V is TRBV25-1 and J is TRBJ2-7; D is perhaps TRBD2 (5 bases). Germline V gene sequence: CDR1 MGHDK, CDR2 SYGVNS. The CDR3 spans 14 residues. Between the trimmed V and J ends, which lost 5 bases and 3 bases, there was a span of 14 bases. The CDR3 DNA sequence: TGTGCCAGCAGTCCGGAGGTTGGCCACTACGAGCAGTACTTC. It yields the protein CASSPEVGHYEQYF.